The TCR beta chain under discussion was sequenced for a study of shared clonotypes between healthy human individuals. With regard to this clone: Its antigen is undetermined.

Study results and caveats: What limited the represented genetic and exposure-history diversity was the small number of donors.

The study drew all its donors from Caucasian adults living in Nashville, Tennessee. Execution of the assay was at deep level. Per the study methods: For the immunoSEQ data, sequences were junction-only without quality scores, so filtering differed. TCRdb's copy holds only in-frame clones and misses some; the assay was immunoSEQ multiplex PCR. D and trimming come from the DNA, and the V and J calls and clone size come from that table. The table shows hundreds of thousands of clones, with around 78% occurring only once. There are 13 residues in the CDR3. V was clipped by 3 bases and J by 6 bases, with 9 bases between them. Per the germline V gene, CDR1 is ENHRY and CDR2 is SYGVKD.

The origin of this receptor is a middle-aged woman in good health. Some clones in this sample may be carry-over from other donors' samples. Sequencing used PBMCs. The V and J genes are TRBV10-3 and TRBJ2-1; no definite D call. For the CDR3, the DNA is TGTGCCATCAGTGAATTAGCAGGCAATGAGCAGTTCTTC. Encoded protein: CAISELAGNEQFF.